This TCR beta chain emerged from a study of response to subunit inactivated influenza vaccine. Regarding the study as a whole: Each seasonal flu vaccination may recruit only limited new T cells, authors suggested.

TCRdb processed the RT-PCR reads anew with MiXCR; each CDR3 protein has one entry. The table has hundreds of thousands of distinct CDR3 sequences, approximately 7.1% seen once. This clonotype showed up many times. Its target is unknown. The CDR3 is 15 amino acids. The specimen comprised PBMCs from blood, sampled around 25 months after vaccination. This clonotype originated in a man aged 45-69 years who received an inactivated influenza vaccine. The chain links TRBV21-1 to TRBJ2-3. TRBV21-1 corresponds to a pseudogene. The CDR3 region is CASSRKRGNTDTQYF. The DNA of the CDR3 is TGTGCCAGCAGCAGGAAGCGGGGGAACACAGATACGCAGTATTTT.